This passage covers 14 T cell receptor beta chains from one sample sequenced in a study of tumor and adjacent non-tumor tissue in lung cancer. This sample's RNA came from whole unsorted tissue. More than 3 cm separated this lung sample from the edge of the tumor. TCRbeta libraries were built with three rounds of nested PCR, modified from ARM-PCR. TCRdb independently ran MiXCR on the multiplex PCR reads; one entry per CDR3 protein. The sample holds approximately 100,000 distinct CDR3 sequences, approximately 60% seen once. The sequencing sample was made of distant non-tumor lung tissue. These receptors were obtained from a man younger than 40 with non-small cell lung cancer.

A note on this clonotype: One end of the junction fails to match germline, which may point to a read error. CDR3 DNA sequence: TGTGCCAGCAGCCTCTCCGGCGGGAGTGCGAATGGGCAGTTCTTC. It codes for CASSLSGGSANGQFF. The gene calls are TRBV11-2 and TRBJ2-1, with 7 bases lining up with TRBD2. There are 15 residues in the CDR3. CDR1 is SGHAT and CDR2 is FQNNGV in the germline V gene.

Ten or more counts support this clonotype. The V call is TRBV6-6, the J call TRBJ1-2; 11 positions agree with TRBD1. Germline-derived CDR1 and CDR2 are MNHNY and SVGAGI (reference sequence). After removal of 2 bases from V and 1 base from J, the junction contained 6 bases not matched to a gene. The CDR3 is 17 residues long. The CDR3 DNA follows: TGTGCCAGCAGTTACCCCGGACAGGGGGCCCATAACTATGGCTACACCTTC. Protein sequence: CASSYPGQGAHNYGYTF.

Remarks on this clonotype: The junction departs from the called germline gene at one end, perhaps through a read error. The chain has TRBV11-2 and TRBJ2-1; no firm D call. The germline V gene has CDR1 SGHAT and CDR2 FQNNGV. This CDR3 has 17 amino acids. CDR3 residues: CASSPRGSGIRYSEQFF. DNA for the CDR3: TGTGCCAGCAGCCCTCGAGGTAGTGGGATAAGGTACAGTGAGCAGTTCTTC.

Note on this clonotype: A junction end diverges from the germline sequence, so it may reflect a read error. The V gene is TRBV29-1, the J gene TRBJ2-1; 8 bases match TRBD2. This CDR3 contains 13 residues. From germline, CDR1 is SQVTM and CDR2 ANQGSEA. CDR3 loop: CNVEGTSFNEQFF. Written as DNA, the CDR3 is TGCAACGTTGAAGGGACTAGTTTTAATGAGCAGTTCTTC.

Worth noting for this clonotype: An end of the junction differs from the germline gene, which may be a read error. This rearrangement joins TRBV11-2 to TRBJ2-1; D gene unclear. The CDR3 totals 15 residues. In germline, CDR1 is SGHAT, CDR2 FQNNGV. CDR3 in amino acids: CASSLDAGEYNGQFF. The CDR3 DNA is TGTGCCAGCAGCTTAGATGCTGGGGAATACAATGGGCAGTTCTTC. Filled out from reference TRBV11-2 and TRBJ2-1, the complete variable domain reads EAGVAQSPRYKIIEKRQSVAFWCNPISGHATLYWYQQILGQGPKLLIQFQNNGVVDDSQLPKDRFSAERLKGVDSTLKIQPAKLEDSAVYLCASSLDAGEYNGQFFGPGTRLTVL.

Regarding this clonotype: A read error may produce the germline difference seen at one junction end. The CDR3 is CASSAAPSYEHYF. The CDR3 coding sequence is TGTGCCAGCAGTGCCGCACCAAGCTATGAGCACTACTTC. The chain uses TRBV6-5 and TRBJ2-7, with D hard to call. This CDR3 is built from 13 residues. Germline lookup yields CDR1 MNHEY and CDR2 SVGAGI.

Regarding this clonotype: The junction and the germline gene differ at one end; a read error may be behind it. This rearrangement joins TRBV10-3 to TRBJ2-5; 8 bases are a match to TRBD1. This CDR3 spans 14 amino acids. The germline gives CDR1 ENHRY, CDR2 SYGVKD. The CDR3 region has the DNA TGTGCCACCAGTACGGACAGGGTCCGCGAGACCCAGTGCTTC. Translated, it gives CATSTDRVRETQCF.

This clonotype was counted once. The junction departs from the called germline gene at one end, perhaps through a read error. The chain has TRBV20-1 and TRBJ1-5; tentatively, D is TRBD1 (6 bases). The germline gives CDR1 DFQATT, CDR2 SNEGSKA (reference sequence). The CDR3 spans 14 residues. CDR3 sequence: CSAPTQGYNQPQHF. The CDR3 bases are TGCAGTGCGCCTACCCAGGGGTACAATCAGCCCCAACATTTT.

About this clonotype: Since the CDR3 does not end with the conserved phenylalanine or tryptophan, this likely comes from a read error. V gene TRBV6-1 combines with J gene TRBJ2-2, with unresolved D. Trimming cost V 1 base and J 1 base, with 7 bases left between them. The CDR3 covers 15 residues. CDR1 and CDR2 (germline): MNHNS, SASEGT. The CDR3 reads CASSEGKLNTGELFS. The CDR3 nucleotides read TGTGCCAGCAGTGAAGGGAAACTGAACACCGGGGAGCTGTTTTCT.

This clonotype has just one count. At one boundary the junction diverges from the germline segment, which might be a read error. V usage is TRBV5-5 and J usage is TRBJ2-7; 7 bases line up with TRBD2. CDR3 length equals 17 residues. Germline V gene lookup returns CDR1 SGHKS and CDR2 YYEKEE (reference sequence). The CDR3 spells CAGSPNPSSSGVYEQYF. The CDR3 DNA reads as TGTGCCGGCAGCCCCAACCCCTCCTCTAGCGGAGTCTACGAGCAGTACTTC.

Note on this clonotype: At one end, the junction sequence differs from germline, possibly due to a read error. The V gene is TRBV11-2, the J gene TRBJ2-5; D may be TRBD1 (6 bases). CDR3 size: 15 residues. The V gene's germline CDR1 is SGHAT and CDR2 FQNNGV. The CDR3 is CTSSPQQGPGETQYF. Here the CDR3 DNA reads TGTACCAGCAGCCCTCAACAGGGCCCAGGGGAGACCCAGTACTTC.

This clonotype was picked up one time. The junction departs from the called germline gene at one end, perhaps through a read error. The chain has TRBV20-1 and TRBJ2-4; TRBD1 is a possible D gene (6 bases). CDR3 length: 19 amino acids. Germline V lookup: CDR1 DFQATT, CDR2 SNEGSKA (reference sequence). CDR3 sequence: CSAREGTGFGILAKNIHYF. The CDR3 DNA follows: TGCAGTGCTAGAGAGGGTACAGGGTTTGGGATCCTAGCCAAAAACATTCACTACTTC.

V usage is TRBV7-2 and J usage is TRBJ1-2; D unclear. V was trimmed by 3 bases and J by 2 bases, leaving 16 bases between them. The V gene's germline CDR1 is SGHTA and CDR2 FQGNSA. The CDR3 is 16 amino acids. This CDR3 is CASSFATGERNYGYTF. In DNA form, the CDR3 reads TGTGCCAGCAGCTTCGCGACCGGGGAGAGAAACTATGGCTACACCTTC.

With regard to this clonotype: This may stem from a read error, because a much larger clone lies one nucleotide away. The chain employs TRBV20-1 and TRBJ2-5; TRBD1 agrees at 7 bases. The CDR3 has 13 amino acids. The germline V gene has CDR1 DFQATT and CDR2 SNEGSKA (reference sequence). CDR3 nucleotide sequence: TGCAGTGCCATAACGACAGGGTGGGAGATCCAGTACTTC. The encoded protein is CSAITTGWEIQYF.